This is a list of T cell receptor beta chains from one sample in a study of cytomegalovirus exposure and HLA in healthy donors. Profiled with immunoSEQ multiplex PCR; TCRdb holds only in-frame clones, not every one. The repertoire holds about 130,000 clones, around four fifths seen once, with around 1.5% in the top ten. Sequencing was performed on PBMCs. These receptors came from a woman aged 40 to 50 in good health and CMV-seronegative. Both conserved end residues are part of each CDR3. A D gene is named only where the DNA matches it firmly. The size of a clone is reported for some rows only, either as once, few or many, or as a class for expanded clones.

j_gene | abundance | v_gene | d_gene | CDR3aa | CDR3nt
TRBJ2-1 | . | TRBV12-5 | TRBD2 | CASGSLAGGYNEQFF | TGTGCTAGTGGTTCTCTAGCGGGGGGGTACAATGAGCAGTTCTTC
TRBJ1-2 | . | TRBV7-9 | . | CASSLEGDLYGYTF | TGTGCCAGCAGCTTAGAGGGGGATCTCTATGGCTACACCTTC
TRBJ1-2 | . | TRBV4-2 | TRBD1 | CASSLTLGQGPIPF | TGTGCCAGCAGCCTAACTCTGGGACAGGGACCGATCCCTTTC
TRBJ2-3 | few | TRBV5-1 | TRBD1 | CATRTGDYTDTQYF | TGCGCCACCCGGACAGGAGACTACACAGATACGCAGTATTTT
TRBJ2-7 | few | TRBV19 | TRBD1 | CASSPRGQGGYEQYF | TGTGCCAGTAGCCCACGGGGACAGGGAGGCTACGAGCAGTACTTC
TRBJ2-3 | . | TRBV30 | TRBD1 | CAWSGGQVYPDTQYF | TGTGCCTGGAGTGGGGGACAGGTATATCCAGATACGCAGTATTTT
TRBJ1-1 | few | TRBV5-1 | . | CASSSGQPNTEAFF | TGCGCCAGCAGCTCGGGACAACCGAACACTGAAGCTTTCTTT
TRBJ1-6 | . | TRBV6-4 | TRBD1 | CASSLWTGNNSPLHF | TGTGCCAGCAGTCTATGGACAGGGAATAATTCACCCCTCCACTTT
TRBJ2-3 | . | TRBV5-1 | . | CASSLSNMDTQYF | TGCGCCAGCTCGCTATCAAATATGGATACGCAGTATTTT
TRBJ1-6 | . | TRBV5-1 | . | CASSDSSYNSPLHF | TGCGCCAGCAGTGACAGCTCCTATAATTCACCCCTCCACTTT
TRBJ1-1 | . | TRBV7-8 | . | CASSWIQGQEAFF | TGTGCCAGCAGTTGGATCCAGGGGCAAGAAGCTTTCTTT
TRBJ2-7 | many | TRBV6-1 | . | CASSDSRFYEQYF | TGTGCCAGCAGTGATAGTAGATTTTACGAGCAGTACTTC
TRBJ1-5 | . | TRBV6-5 | TRBD1 | CASRRQGGNQPQHF | TGTGCCAGCAGGAGACAGGGCGGCAATCAGCCCCAGCATTTT
TRBJ2-3 | . | TRBV11-2 | TRBD2 | CASRRAGGSQYF | TGTGCCAGCAGAAGAGCCGGGGGGTCGCAGTATTTT
TRBJ2-7 | . | TRBV5-1 | . | CASSPTGSSYEQYF | TGCGCCAGCAGCCCCACGGGATCCTCCTACGAGCAGTACTTC
TRBJ1-5 | . | TRBV27 | TRBD1 | CASSQQGVRQPQHF | TGTGCCAGCAGCCAACAGGGGGTTCGTCAGCCCCAGCATTTT
TRBJ1-4 | . | TRBV7-6 | . | CASSLAQGGTNEKLFF | TGTGCCAGCAGCTTAGCTCAGGGTGGGACTAATGAAAAACTGTTTTTT
TRBJ1-2 | . | TRBV7-9 | . | CASVRADDYGYPF | TGTGCCAGCGTAAGGGCCGACGACTATGGCTACCCCTTC
TRBJ1-6 | . | TRBV27 | TRBD1 | CASSGQASLYNSPLHF | TGTGCCAGCAGTGGACAGGCGTCCCTTTATAATTCACCCCTCCACTTT
TRBJ2-7 | . | TRBV18 | TRBD2 | CASSPSLAGGQYEQYF | TGTGCCAGCTCACCGAGTCTAGCGGGGGGGCAGTACGAGCAGTACTTC
TRBJ2-3 | . | TRBV7-2 | TRBD2 | CASSSSSGAFSGTQYF | TGTGCCAGCAGCTCCTCTAGCGGTGCCTTTTCAGGGACGCAGTATTTT
TRBJ2-7 | . | TRBV2 | . | CASSVQGVPSEQYF | TGTGCCAGCAGTGTACAAGGGGTGCCATCCGAGCAGTACTTC
TRBJ2-7 | . | TRBV5-1 | . | CASSSWGDEQYF | TGCGCCAGCAGCTCCTGGGGGGACGAGCAGTACTTC
TRBJ1-1 | . | TRBV18 | . | CASSPQGGDTEAFF | TGTGCCAGCTCTCCTCAGGGAGGCGACACTGAAGCTTTCTTT
TRBJ1-2 | . | TRBV10-1 | . | CASSDSGGGYTF | TGCGCCAGCAGTGATTCCGGAGGTGGCTACACCTTC
TRBJ1-5 | . | TRBV7-9 | . | CASRSGENQPQHF | TGTGCCAGCCGATCGGGGGAAAATCAGCCCCAGCATTTT
TRBJ2-7 | few | TRBV19 | TRBD1 | CASSVGQDFYEQYF | TGTGCCAGTAGTGTCGGACAGGACTTCTACGAGCAGTACTTC
TRBJ1-2 | . | TRBV2 | . | CASSRGTGGYYGYTF | TGTGCCAGCAGCCGCGGGACGGGAGGGTACTATGGCTACACCTTC
TRBJ2-5 | once | TRBV4-2 | TRBD2 | CASSQDRSGGPQETQYF | TGTGCCAGCAGCCAAGATCGAAGCGGGGGCCCTCAAGAGACCCAGTACTTC
TRBJ1-1 | . | TRBV11-2 | . | CASSLQGAEAFF | TGTGCCAGCAGCTTACAGGGCGCTGAAGCTTTCTTT
TRBJ1-4 | . | TRBV6-1 | TRBD1 | CASSLTGGREKLFF | TGTGCCAGCAGTTTAACAGGGGGCAGAGAAAAACTGTTTTTT
TRBJ2-1 | . | TRBV7-2 | . | CASSTTFRSYNEQFF | TGTGCCAGCAGCACGACTTTCCGCTCCTACAATGAGCAGTTCTTC
TRBJ1-1 | . | TRBV6-5 | TRBD1 | CASSVQGAAEAFF | TGTGCCAGCAGTGTACAGGGGGCCGCTGAAGCTTTCTTT
TRBJ2-7 | . | TRBV5-1 | . | CASTIGTSSYEQYF | TGCGCCAGCACTATTGGGACAAGCTCCTACGAGCAGTACTTC
TRBJ1-6 | . | TRBV10-1 | . | CASKNRVLGISPLHF | TGCGCCAGCAAGAACAGGGTGTTGGGGATTTCACCCCTCCACTTT
TRBJ1-1 | . | TRBV6-5 | . | CASSSGRGRTEAFF | TGTGCCAGCTCCTCGGGGAGGGGAAGGACTGAAGCTTTCTTT
TRBJ1-4 | few | TRBV6-6 | TRBD1 | CASRGGGRSPNEKLFF | TGTGCCAGCAGAGGAGGGGGCAGATCACCTAATGAAAAACTGTTTTTT
TRBJ1-2 | . | TRBV27 | TRBD1 | CASSLSYQGASYGYTF | TGTGCCAGCAGTTTATCGTACCAGGGGGCGAGCTATGGCTACACCTTC
TRBJ2-7 | . | TRBV7-2 | TRBD2 | CASSLEDGGSNSYEQYF | TGTGCCAGCAGCTTAGAGGACGGGGGGTCAAACTCCTACGAGCAGTACTTC
TRBJ2-5 | . | TRBV5-6 | TRBD2 | CASSLAVGGGSQETQYF | TGTGCCAGCAGCTTGGCAGTTGGGGGGGGGTCACAAGAGACCCAGTACTTC
TRBJ1-2 | once | TRBV2 | . | CASSEAATGYGYTF | TGTGCCAGCAGTGAAGCAGCAACTGGCTATGGCTACACCTTC
TRBJ1-5 | . | TRBV29-1 | TRBD1 | CSASGQGNQPQHF | TGCAGCGCGTCGGGACAGGGCAATCAGCCCCAGCATTTT
TRBJ1-1 | once | TRBV7-8 | TRBD1 | CASSIRTGRTEAFF | TGTGCCAGCAGCATCCGGACAGGGCGGACTGAAGCTTTCTTT
TRBJ2-7 | . | TRBV6-5 | . | CASRGQGLGEQYF | TGTGCCAGCAGGGGGCAGGGTCTCGGCGAGCAGTACTTC
TRBJ2-2 | . | TRBV27 | TRBD2 | CATKRGANTGELFF | TGTGCCACCAAGCGGGGGGCCAACACCGGGGAGCTGTTTTTT
TRBJ1-3 | . | TRBV6-6 | TRBD1 | CASSYTTGGLGNTIYF | TGTGCCAGCAGTTACACGACAGGGGGCCTTGGAAACACCATATATTTT
TRBJ2-7 | . | TRBV11-2 | . | CASSSPRQAYEQYF | TGTGCCAGCAGCTCTCCCCGACAGGCCTACGAGCAGTACTTC
TRBJ2-7 | few | TRBV7-9 | . | CASSAFLGRRYEQYF | TGTGCCAGCAGCGCCTTCTTGGGCAGACGCTACGAGCAGTACTTC
TRBJ2-1 | few | TRBV5-1 | . | CASSATNREQFF | TGCGCCAGCAGCGCTACTAATCGGGAGCAGTTCTTC
TRBJ2-5 | . | TRBV29-1 | TRBD2 | CSVDRGGVETQYF | TGCAGCGTCGACCGGGGGGGGGTAGAGACCCAGTACTTC
TRBJ2-2 | . | TRBV10-3 | . | CAATGGPGELFF | TGTGCCGCCACTGGTGGTCCCGGGGAGCTGTTTTTT
TRBJ2-7 | once | TRBV7-2 | TRBD2 | CASSSSGGNSYEQYF | TGTGCCAGCAGCTCTAGCGGGGGGAACTCCTACGAGCAGTACTTC
TRBJ2-1 | . | TRBV2 | TRBD1 | CASSAQGATNEQFF | TGTGCCAGCAGTGCACAGGGGGCAACGAATGAGCAGTTCTTC